A single sample gave rise to the 29 T cell receptor beta chains below, sequenced in a study of CD8+ T cells in alopecia areata. RNA was extracted and reverse transcribed into cDNA as the sequencing template. Data came from immunoSEQ multiplex PCR; TCRdb stores just in-frame clones and leaves some out. The profile covers approximately 300,000 clones, with 58% appearing a single time and more than 1.5% taken by the ten largest. Noted treatment: oral pan-JAK inhibitor, 5-10 mg twice daily. The source material was CD4+ T cells sorted from blood, sampled at week 24, from a patient treated with tofacitinib. The receptor source for this set is a human donor with alopecia areata.

V is TRBV6-5 and J is TRBJ1-2; D gene ambiguous. The V end lost 5 bases, the J end lost 5 bases, and 12 bases lay between the germline ends. The CDR3 runs 13 residues. Germline V gene data show CDR1 as MNHEY and CDR2 as SVGAGI. Here the CDR3 reads CASSRENTYGYTF. The DNA of the CDR3 is TGTGCCAGCAGTAGGGAGAACACTTATGGCTACACCTTC.

This chain joins TRBV4-1 and TRBJ1-1; no clear D. The CDR3 sequence is 15 residues long. V shed 1 base and J shed 7 bases, with 16 bases lying between them. CDR1 and CDR2 from the germline V gene are MGHRA and YSYEKL. In DNA, the CDR3 is TGCGCCAGCAGCCAAGTAGGCTCGGGGAACGGTGAAGCTTTCTTT. This sequence encodes CASSQVGSGNGEAFF.

The chain links TRBV7-2 to TRBJ2-5; TRBD2 matches 9 bases. Germline lookup yields CDR1 SGHTA and CDR2 FQGNSA. V trimming: 3 bases; J trimming: 4 bases; junction bases outside the gene matches: 6. The length of the CDR3 is 15 residues. The CDR3 reads CASSFGASGAETQYF. CDR3 nucleotides: TGTGCCAGCAGCTTCGGGGCTAGCGGGGCAGAGACCCAGTACTTC.

This sequence joins TRBV5-1 and TRBJ2-1, with D possibly matching TRBD1 (6 bases). The germline V gene has CDR1 SGHRS and CDR2 YFSETQ. CDR3 size: 12 residues. V lost 7 bases to trimming and J lost 8 bases, with 13 bases between them. The chain's CDR3 is CASHNRDDEQFF. The CDR3 DNA reads as TGCGCCAGCCACAACAGGGACGATGAGCAGTTCTTC.

Points on this clone: Sequence at one end of the junction differs from germline and may be a read error. V gene TRBV12-5 combines with J gene TRBJ2-7; possibly TRBD1 for D (6 bases). This CDR3 region has 12 residues. Germline-derived CDR1 and CDR2 are LGHNT and FRNRAP. CDR3 in amino acids: CASGLDSYEQYF. The CDR3, as DNA: TGTGCTAGTGGCTTGGACAGCTACGAGCAGTACTTC.

The CDR3 nucleotides are TGTGCCTGGAGTGGTCTGGGAGGGGGGAGCTCCTACGAGCAGTACTTC. Amino acid sequence: CAWSGLGGGSSYEQYF. The V call is TRBV30, the J call TRBJ2-7; weak D call: TRBD2 (7 bases). CDR3 size: 16 residues. V lost 1 base to trimming and J lost 0 bases, with 16 bases between them. Germline-derived CDR1 and CDR2 are GTSNPN and SVGIG (reference sequence).

On this clone itself: This sample includes further DNA sequences coding for the same CDR3. The rearrangement uses TRBV4-3 and TRBJ1-5; D not certain. The germline gives CDR1 LGHNA, CDR2 YSLEER. The CDR3 is 13 amino acids. V lost 0 bases to trimming and J lost 4 bases, with 4 bases between them. The CDR3 sequence: CASSQDRNQPQHF. The CDR3 DNA reads as TGCGCCAGCAGCCAAGATCGAAATCAGCCCCAGCATTTT.

The chain recombines TRBV5-1 with TRBJ2-3; D is undetermined. With 1 base removed from V and 0 bases from J, the gap between germline ends came to 9 bases. Germline V gene data show CDR1 as SGHRS and CDR2 as YFSETQ. The CDR3 consists of 15 residues. CDR3: CASSLSAASTDTQYF. The CDR3 region has the DNA TGCGCCAGCAGCTTGTCTGCAGCTAGCACAGATACGCAGTATTTT.

There are a few counts of this clone. This sample also contains other DNA sequences that code for the same CDR3. The chain employs TRBV29-1 and TRBJ1-1, with no clear D. Germline V gives CDR1 SQVTM, CDR2 ANQGSEA. This CDR3 has 12 residues. V was pared by 3 bases and J by 1 base, with 6 bases between. CDR3 bases: TGCAGCGTTGACAGAAAGAACACTGAAGCTTTCTTT. Residues: CSVDRKNTEAFF.

V gene TRBV5-5 combines with J gene TRBJ2-5; perhaps TRBD2 as D (5 bases). V was cut by 4 bases and J by 4 bases, with 20 bases left in between. This CDR3 region has 16 residues. The germline V gene encodes CDR1 SGHKS and CDR2 YYEKEE (reference sequence). The DNA for the CDR3 is TGTGCCAGCAGCAGTAAACCGGGGTCTAGTGGAGAGACCCAGTACTTC. It is translated as CASSSKPGSSGETQYF.

The rearrangement joins TRBV6-6 to TRBJ1-1; D is possibly TRBD1 (6 bases). Germline V gives CDR1 MNHNY, CDR2 SVGAGI (reference sequence). Trimming left V 2 bases short and J 5 bases short, with 9 bases between. The CDR3 is 13 residues long. DNA for the CDR3: TGTGCCAGCAGTTACACCACAGGGACTGAAGCTTTCTTT. Translating gives CASSYTTGTEAFF.

The chain has TRBV5-6 and TRBJ2-7; TRBD2 might be the D (6 bases). Germline loops: CDR1 SGHDT, CDR2 YYEEEE. Between the trimmed V and J ends, which lost 5 bases and 2 bases, there was a span of 14 bases. This CDR3 comprises 14 residues. The CDR3 here is CASSTGGGTYEQYF. The DNA for the CDR3 is TGTGCCAGCAGTACGGGTGGAGGGACCTACGAGCAGTACTTC.

The V and J genes are TRBV25-1 and TRBJ2-7; D tentatively reads TRBD1 or TRBD2 (5 bases each). CDR3 length: 15 residues. Germline CDR1 is MGHDK and CDR2 is SYGVNS. V was clipped by 3 bases and J by 0 bases, with 12 bases between them. The CDR3 region is CASSDTGRFSYEQYF. CDR3 sequence (DNA): TGTGCCAGCAGTGATACGGGACGGTTCTCCTACGAGCAGTACTTC.

In its sample, this clone was seen a few times. The rearrangement uses TRBV29-1 and TRBJ1-1, with D possibly matching TRBD1 (5 bases). The CDR3 contains 14 residues. CDR1 is SQVTM and CDR2 is ANQGSEA in the germline V gene. The V gene lost 4 bases and the J gene lost 0 bases, with 12 bases spanning the gap. DNA for the CDR3: TGCAGCGTTGCGGGGGTTGGAATGAACACTGAAGCTTTCTTT. Its protein is CSVAGVGMNTEAFF. Complete variable domain (other parts from reference TRBV29-1 and TRBJ1-1): SAVISQKPSRDICQRGTSLTIQCQVDSQVTMMFWYRQQPGQSLTLIATANQGSEATYESGFVIDKFPISRPNLTFSTLTVSNMSPEDSSIYLCSVAGVGMNTEAFFGQGTRLTVV.

This rearrangement joins TRBV2 to TRBJ1-4; 8 bases agree with TRBD1. Germline values: CDR1 SNHLY, CDR2 FYNNEI. V dropped 6 bases and J dropped 4; count of bases not matched to a gene: 4. CDR3 length: 14 amino acids. The CDR3 protein is CASSATGVNEKLFF. In nucleotides, the CDR3 is TGTGCCAGCAGCGCGACAGGGGTTAATGAAAAACTGTTTTTT.

The chain has TRBV7-2 and TRBJ2-5; TRBD2 might be the D (6 bases). Germline V CDR1 and CDR2: SGHTA, FQGNSA. The V and J ends lost 8 bases and 2 bases respectively, with 12 bases between them. The CDR3 extends over 13 amino acids. The CDR3 coding sequence is TGTGCCAGCGGGTTGGGACTTCAAGAGACCCAGTACTTC. It specifies CASGLGLQETQYF.

Only a few counts were recorded for this clone. The chain has TRBV29-1 and TRBJ1-5; D may be TRBD1 (5 bases). Trimming removed 6 bases at V and 5 bases at J, with 14 bases between. CDR3 size: 13 residues. Germline CDR1 reads SQVTM; CDR2 reads ANQGSEA. The chain's CDR3 is CSVALGGDQPQHF. The DNA of the CDR3 is TGCAGCGTGGCCCTTGGAGGGGATCAGCCCCAGCATTTT.

This clone was found a few times. The chain couples TRBV7-9 to TRBJ1-1; TRBD1 is a possible D gene (5 bases). The germline V gene encodes CDR1 SEHNR and CDR2 FQNEAQ (reference sequence). Trimming stripped 1 base from V and 0 bases from J, with 12 bases between. The CDR3 consists of 16 residues. CDR3 DNA: TGTGCCAGCAGCTTAGACAGGCAACCTTTGAACACTGAAGCTTTCTTT. Its translation: CASSLDRQPLNTEAFF.

V is TRBV6-5 and J is TRBJ1-1; perhaps TRBD1 as D (5 bases). The V end lost 7 bases, the J end lost 10 bases, and 16 bases lay between the germline ends. Per the germline V gene, CDR1 is MNHEY and CDR2 is SVGAGI. CDR3 length: 12 amino acids. The CDR3, as DNA: TGTGCCAGCATCTCTCAACGGGGGGGAGCTTTCTTT. Translation gives CASISQRGGAFF.

This clone was seen a handful of times. The rearrangement uses TRBV4-2 and TRBJ2-3; no definite D call. V lost 4 bases and J lost 4, with 15 bases in between. The germline gives CDR1 LGHNA, CDR2 YNFKEQ. The CDR3 extends over 15 amino acids. The CDR3 here is CASSLIESSADTQYF. CDR3 nucleotide sequence: TGTGCCAGCAGCCTTATTGAATCAAGTGCAGATACGCAGTATTTT.

Regarding this clone: Other DNA sequences in the same sample also yield this CDR3. The chain couples TRBV29-1 to TRBJ1-5; D is undetermined. The CDR3 loop spans 12 amino acids. Germline CDR1 reads SQVTM; CDR2 reads ANQGSEA. Trimming left V 6 bases short and J 0 bases short, with 6 bases between. The DNA of the CDR3 is TGCAGCGTGGCCGATAGCAATCAGCCCCAGCATTTT. This translates into CSVADSNQPQHF.

The chain joins TRBV4-3 to TRBJ2-3; D gene ambiguous. V was cut by 0 bases and J by 1 base, with 8 bases left in between. The CDR3 extends over 15 amino acids. Germline assignment: CDR1 LGHNA and CDR2 YSLEER. The CDR3 loop reads CASSQDKLGTDTQYF. CDR3 coding DNA: TGCGCCAGCAGCCAAGATAAACTTGGCACAGATACGCAGTATTTT.

The chain couples TRBV6-5 to TRBJ1-5; D is uncertain. Germline values: CDR1 MNHEY, CDR2 SVGAGI. The CDR3 totals 12 residues. The V end lost 6 bases, the J end lost 0 bases, and 3 bases lay between the germline ends. CDR3 region: CASRNSNQPQHF. The CDR3 DNA reads as TGTGCCAGCAGAAATAGCAATCAGCCCCAGCATTTT.

CDR3 nucleotide sequence: TGTGCCAGCATTACGCCGACAGGGAGCTCCTACGAGCAGTACTTC. It translates to CASITPTGSSYEQYF. The chain joins TRBV28 to TRBJ2-7, with 7 bases fitting TRBD1. Per germline, CDR1 MDHEN and CDR2 SYDVKM. V shed 7 bases, J shed 0 bases, and the junction held 9 bases outside the gene matches. There are 15 residues in the CDR3.

V usage is TRBV9 and J usage is TRBJ2-3; possibly TRBD1 or TRBD2 for D (6 bases each). Germline V gene lookup returns CDR1 SGDLS and CDR2 YYNGEE. Trimming took 0 bases from V and 5 from J, leaving 16 bases between them. This CDR3 has 16 residues. The CDR3 sequence: CASSVEGGTTGDTQYF. In DNA form, the CDR3 reads TGTGCCAGCAGCGTAGAGGGGGGAACCACCGGAGATACGCAGTATTTT. The whole variable domain, filled in from reference TRBV9 and TRBJ2-3, reads DSGVTQTPKHLITATGQRVTLRCSPRSGDLSVYWYQQSLDQGLQFLIQYYNGEERAKGNILERFSAQQFPDLHSELNLSSLELGDSALYFCASSVEGGTTGDTQYFGPGTRLTVL.

This chain joins TRBV2 and TRBJ1-5; unclear D gene. This CDR3 region has 14 residues. Per the germline V gene, CDR1 is SNHLY and CDR2 is FYNNEI. The V end lost 3 bases, the J end lost 4 bases, and 10 bases lay between the germline ends. In DNA form, the CDR3 reads TGTGCCAGCAGTGAGATGACCGCAAATCAGCCCCAGCATTTT. It specifies CASSEMTANQPQHF.

The gene calls are TRBV6-5 and TRBJ2-7; 9 bases are shared with TRBD1. J gave up 8 bases and V 1 base, and 3 bases lay outside the gene matches. This CDR3 contains 13 residues. Germline V lookup: CDR1 MNHEY, CDR2 SVGAGI. The CDR3 is CASSYWGQGQQYF. The CDR3 bases are TGTGCCAGCAGTTACTGGGGACAGGGACAGCAGTACTTC.

The J gene is TRBJ2-5, the V gene TRBV6-6; 8 positions match TRBD1. The length of the CDR3 is 15 residues. J lost 7 bases, V lost 5 bases, and 12 bases had no gene match. The germline gives CDR1 MNHNY, CDR2 SVGAGI (reference sequence). The CDR3 DNA reads as TGTGCCAGCAGTACTACACAGGGGGTGGCGGCGACCCAGTACTTC. Translated: CASSTTQGVAATQYF.

V is TRBV28 and J is TRBJ1-6; TRBD1 might be the D (5 bases). The CDR3 length is 14 residues. The V end was cut by 3 bases, the J end by 7 bases, with 10 bases between. Germline V gene data show CDR1 as MDHEN and CDR2 as SYDVKM. CDR3 coding DNA: TGTGCCAGCAGTTTGGGGGGAGTAAATTCACCCCTCCACTTT. Translating gives CASSLGGVNSPLHF.